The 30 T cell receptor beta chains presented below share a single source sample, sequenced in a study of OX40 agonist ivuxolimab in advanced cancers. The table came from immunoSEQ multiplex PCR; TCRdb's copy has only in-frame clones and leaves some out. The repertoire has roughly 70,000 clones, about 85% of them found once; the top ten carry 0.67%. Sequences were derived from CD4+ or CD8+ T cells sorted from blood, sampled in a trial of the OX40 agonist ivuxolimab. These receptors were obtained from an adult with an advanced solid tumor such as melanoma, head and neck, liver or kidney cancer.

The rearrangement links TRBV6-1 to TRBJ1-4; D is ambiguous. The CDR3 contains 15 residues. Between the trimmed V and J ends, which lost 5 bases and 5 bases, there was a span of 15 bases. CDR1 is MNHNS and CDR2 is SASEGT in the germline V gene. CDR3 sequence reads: CASSIREGRNEKLFF. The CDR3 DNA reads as TGTGCCAGCAGTATCCGAGAAGGACGGAATGAAAAACTGTTTTTT.

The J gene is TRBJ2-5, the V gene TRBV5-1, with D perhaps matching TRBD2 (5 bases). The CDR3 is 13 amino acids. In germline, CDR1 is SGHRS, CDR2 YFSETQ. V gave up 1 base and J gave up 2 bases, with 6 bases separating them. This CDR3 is CASSLPGQETQYF. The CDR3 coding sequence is TGCGCCAGCAGCTTGCCGGGGCAAGAGACCCAGTACTTC.

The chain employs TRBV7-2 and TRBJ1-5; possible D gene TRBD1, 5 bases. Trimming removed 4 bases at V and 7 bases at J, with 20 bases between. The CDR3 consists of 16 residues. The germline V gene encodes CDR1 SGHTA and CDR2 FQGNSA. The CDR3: CASSSGTGGSGQPQHF. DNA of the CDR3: TGTGCCAGCAGCTCAGGGACCGGGGGGTCCGGACAGCCCCAGCATTTT.

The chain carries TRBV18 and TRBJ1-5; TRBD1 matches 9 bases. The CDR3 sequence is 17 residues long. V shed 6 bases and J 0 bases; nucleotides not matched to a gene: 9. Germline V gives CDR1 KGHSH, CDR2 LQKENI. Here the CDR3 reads CASSKTGGAFSNQPQHF. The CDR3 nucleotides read TGTGCCAGCTCGAAGACAGGGGGTGCCTTTAGCAATCAGCCCCAGCATTTT. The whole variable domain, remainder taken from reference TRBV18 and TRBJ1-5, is NAGVMQNPRHLVRRRGQEARLRCSPMKGHSHVYWYRQLPEEGLKFMVYLQKENIIDESGMPKERFSAEFPKEGPSILRIQQVVRGDSAAYFCASSKTGGAFSNQPQHFGDGTRLSIL.

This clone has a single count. Here the CDR3 DNA reads TGTGCCAGCAAATCTGGTAATGAAAAACTGTTTTTT. Amino acids: CASKSGNEKLFF. The genes are TRBV2 and TRBJ1-4; no clear D gene. Germline V gene sequence: CDR1 SNHLY, CDR2 FYNNEI. The length of the CDR3 is 12 residues. Trimming removed 7 bases from V and 4 bases from J, with 7 bases in between.

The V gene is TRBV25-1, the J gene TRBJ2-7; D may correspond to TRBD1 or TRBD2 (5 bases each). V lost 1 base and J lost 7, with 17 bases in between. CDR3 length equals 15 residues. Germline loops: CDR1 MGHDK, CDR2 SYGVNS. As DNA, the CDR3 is TGTGCCAGCAGTGAATCGGGGCAGGTGGTTTCGGAGCAGTACTTC. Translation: CASSESGQVVSEQYF.

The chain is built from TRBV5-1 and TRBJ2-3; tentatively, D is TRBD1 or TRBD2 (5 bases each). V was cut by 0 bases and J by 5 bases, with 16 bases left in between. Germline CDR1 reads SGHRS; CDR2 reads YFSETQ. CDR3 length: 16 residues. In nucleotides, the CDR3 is TGCGCCAGCAGCTTGGATCCTCGAGGGGCTAAAGATACGCAGTATTTT. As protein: CASSLDPRGAKDTQYF.

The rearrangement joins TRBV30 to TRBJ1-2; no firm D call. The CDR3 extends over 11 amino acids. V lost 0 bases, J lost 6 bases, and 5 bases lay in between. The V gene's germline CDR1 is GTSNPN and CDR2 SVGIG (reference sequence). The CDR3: CAWSVWDGYTF. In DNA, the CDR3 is TGTGCCTGGAGTGTTTGGGATGGCTACACCTTC.

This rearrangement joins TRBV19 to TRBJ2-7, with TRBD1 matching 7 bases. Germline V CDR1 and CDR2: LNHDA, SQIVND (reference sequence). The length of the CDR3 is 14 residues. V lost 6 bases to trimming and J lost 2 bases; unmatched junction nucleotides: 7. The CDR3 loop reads CASRFRDSPYEQYF. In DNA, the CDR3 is TGTGCCAGTAGATTCCGGGACAGTCCCTACGAGCAGTACTTC. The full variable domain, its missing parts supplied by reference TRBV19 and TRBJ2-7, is DGGITQSPKYLFRKEGQNVTLSCEQNLNHDAMYWYRQDPGQGLRLIYYSQIVNDFQKGDIAEGYSVSREKKESFPLTVTSAQKNPTAFYLCASRFRDSPYEQYFGPGTRLTVT.

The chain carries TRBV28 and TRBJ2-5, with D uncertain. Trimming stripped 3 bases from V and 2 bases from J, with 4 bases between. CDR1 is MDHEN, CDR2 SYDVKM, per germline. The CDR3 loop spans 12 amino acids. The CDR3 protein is CASSLRQETQYF. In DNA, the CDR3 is TGTGCCAGCAGTTTGCGTCAAGAGACCCAGTACTTC.

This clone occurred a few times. The CDR3 DNA is TGCAGCGTTGTTGGAGCGGGAGAAGGGACATGGTACGAGCAGTACTTC. Translation gives CSVVGAGEGTWYEQYF. The gene calls are TRBV29-1 and TRBJ2-7, with 8 bases fitting TRBD2. The germline V gene has CDR1 SQVTM and CDR2 ANQGSEA. The ends lost 4 bases at V and 4 bases at J; junction bases unmatched: 15. The CDR3 extends over 16 amino acids.

The CDR3 region is CASSGTRRTGELFF. The CDR3, as DNA: TGTGCCAGCTCCGGGACTAGACGGACCGGGGAGCTGTTTTTT. The J gene is TRBJ2-2, the V gene TRBV6-1; 8 bases map to TRBD2. Germline-derived CDR1 and CDR2 are MNHNS and SASEGT. Losses at the gene ends were 8 bases for V and 5 bases for J; bases not matched to a gene: 7. This CDR3 has 14 residues.

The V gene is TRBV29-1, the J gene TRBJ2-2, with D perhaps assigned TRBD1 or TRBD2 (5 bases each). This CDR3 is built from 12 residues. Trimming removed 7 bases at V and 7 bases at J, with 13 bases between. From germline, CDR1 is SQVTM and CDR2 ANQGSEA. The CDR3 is CSARGGDGELFF. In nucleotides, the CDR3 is TGCAGCGCGAGGGGTGGAGACGGGGAGCTGTTTTTT.

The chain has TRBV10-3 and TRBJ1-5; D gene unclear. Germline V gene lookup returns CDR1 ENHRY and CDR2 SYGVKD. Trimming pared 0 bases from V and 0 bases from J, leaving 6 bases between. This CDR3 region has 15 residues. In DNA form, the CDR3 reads TGTGCCATCAGTGAGTCCCAGGATAGCAATCAGCCCCAGCATTTT. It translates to CAISESQDSNQPQHF.

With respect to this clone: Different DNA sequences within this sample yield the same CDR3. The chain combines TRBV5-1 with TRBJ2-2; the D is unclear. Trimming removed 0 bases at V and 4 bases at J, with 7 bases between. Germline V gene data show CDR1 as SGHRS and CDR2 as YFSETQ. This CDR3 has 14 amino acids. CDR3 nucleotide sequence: TGCGCCAGCAGCTTGGCCGGTGGCACCGGGGAGCTGTTTTTT. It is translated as CASSLAGGTGELFF. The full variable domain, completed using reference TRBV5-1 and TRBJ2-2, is KAGVTQTPRYLIKTRGQQVTLSCSPISGHRSVSWYQQTPGQGLQFLFEYFSETQRNKGNFPGRFSGRQFSNSRSEMNVSTLELGDSALYLCASSLAGGTGELFFGEGSRLTVL.

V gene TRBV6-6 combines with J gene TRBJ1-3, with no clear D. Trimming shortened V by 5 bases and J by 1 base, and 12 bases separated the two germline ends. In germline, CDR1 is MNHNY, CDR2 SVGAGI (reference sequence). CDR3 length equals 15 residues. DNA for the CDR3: TGTGCCAGCAGTCCCTTAGCGGGTTCTGGAAACACCATATATTTT. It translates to CASSPLAGSGNTIYF.

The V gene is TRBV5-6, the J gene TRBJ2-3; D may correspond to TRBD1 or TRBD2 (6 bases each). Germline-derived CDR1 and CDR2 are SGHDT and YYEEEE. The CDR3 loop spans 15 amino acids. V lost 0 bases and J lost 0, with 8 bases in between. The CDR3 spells CASSLGGASTDTQYF. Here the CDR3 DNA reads TGTGCCAGCAGCTTGGGGGGGGCTAGCACAGATACGCAGTATTTT.

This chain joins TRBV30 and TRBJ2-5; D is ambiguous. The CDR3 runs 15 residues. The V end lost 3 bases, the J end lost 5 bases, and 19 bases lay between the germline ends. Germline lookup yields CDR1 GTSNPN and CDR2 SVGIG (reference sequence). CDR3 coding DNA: TGTGCCTGGAGCGCCCTCCTGGGGTCGTGGGAGACCCAGTACTTC. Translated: CAWSALLGSWETQYF.

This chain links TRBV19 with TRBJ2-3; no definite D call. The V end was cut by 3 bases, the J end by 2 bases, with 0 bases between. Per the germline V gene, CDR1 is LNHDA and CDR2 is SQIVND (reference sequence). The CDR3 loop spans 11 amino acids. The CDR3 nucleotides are TGTGCCAGTAGTATCACAGATACGCAGTATTTT. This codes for CASSITDTQYF. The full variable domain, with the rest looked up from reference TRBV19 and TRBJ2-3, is DGGITQSPKYLFRKEGQNVTLSCEQNLNHDAMYWYRQDPGQGLRLIYYSQIVNDFQKGDIAEGYSVSREKKESFPLTVTSAQKNPTAFYLCASSITDTQYFGPGTRLTVL.

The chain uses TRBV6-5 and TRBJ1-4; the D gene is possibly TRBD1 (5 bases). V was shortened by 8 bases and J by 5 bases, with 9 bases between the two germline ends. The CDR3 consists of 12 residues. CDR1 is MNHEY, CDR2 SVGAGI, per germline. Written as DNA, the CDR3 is TGTGCCAGCTCTGGGGGAAATGAAAAACTGTTTTTT. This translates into CASSGGNEKLFF.

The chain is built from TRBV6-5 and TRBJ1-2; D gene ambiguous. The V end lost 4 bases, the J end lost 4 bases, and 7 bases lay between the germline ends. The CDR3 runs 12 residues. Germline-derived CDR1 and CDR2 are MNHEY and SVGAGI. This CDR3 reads CASSSTGYGYTF. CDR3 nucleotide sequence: TGTGCCAGCAGTTCGACGGGCTATGGCTACACCTTC.

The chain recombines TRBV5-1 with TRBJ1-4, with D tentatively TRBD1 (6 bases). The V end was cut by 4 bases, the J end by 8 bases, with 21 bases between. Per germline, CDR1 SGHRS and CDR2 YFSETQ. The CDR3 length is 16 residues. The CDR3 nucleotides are TGCGCCAGCAGCGGAGATACTACCGGGACAAGGGAAAAACTGTTTTTT. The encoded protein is CASSGDTTGTREKLFF.

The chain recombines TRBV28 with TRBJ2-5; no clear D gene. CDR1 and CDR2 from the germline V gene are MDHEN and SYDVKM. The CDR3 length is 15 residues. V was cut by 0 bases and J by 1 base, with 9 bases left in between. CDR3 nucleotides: TGTGCCAGCAGTTTATGGCCCAGCACCCAAGAGACCCAGTACTTC. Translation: CASSLWPSTQETQYF.

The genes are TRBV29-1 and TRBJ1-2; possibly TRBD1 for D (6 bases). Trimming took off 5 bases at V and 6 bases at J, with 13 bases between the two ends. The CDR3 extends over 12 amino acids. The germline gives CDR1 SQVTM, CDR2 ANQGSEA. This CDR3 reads CSVTGAEDGYTF. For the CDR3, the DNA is TGCAGCGTTACGGGGGCTGAGGATGGCTACACCTTC.

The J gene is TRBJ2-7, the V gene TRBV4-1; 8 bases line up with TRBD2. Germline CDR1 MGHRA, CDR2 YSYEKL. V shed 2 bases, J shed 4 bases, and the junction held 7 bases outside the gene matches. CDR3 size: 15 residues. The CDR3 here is CASSQTGTRTYEQYF. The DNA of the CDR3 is TGCGCCAGCAGCCAAACCGGGACTAGAACTTACGAGCAGTACTTC.

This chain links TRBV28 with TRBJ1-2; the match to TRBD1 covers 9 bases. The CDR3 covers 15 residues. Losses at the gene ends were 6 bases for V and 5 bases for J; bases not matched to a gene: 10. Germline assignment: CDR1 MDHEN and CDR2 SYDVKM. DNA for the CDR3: TGTGCCAGCAGACCCTCGACAGGGGGAATTTATGGCTACACCTTC. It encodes CASRPSTGGIYGYTF.

The CDR3 is CASSIGTSQVSPNAFF. CDR3 nucleotide sequence: TGTGCCAGCAGCATAGGGACCTCCCAGGTTTCCCCGAATGCTTTCTTT. V and J are TRBV11-2 and TRBJ1-1; possibly TRBD1 for D (5 bases). V was shortened by 5 bases and J by 11 bases, with 27 bases between the two germline ends. Germline CDR1 reads SGHAT; CDR2 reads FQNNGV. The CDR3 contains 16 residues.

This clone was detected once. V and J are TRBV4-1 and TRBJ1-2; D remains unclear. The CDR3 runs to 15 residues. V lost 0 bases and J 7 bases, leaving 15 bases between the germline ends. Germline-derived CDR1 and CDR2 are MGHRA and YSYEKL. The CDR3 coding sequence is TGCGCCAGCAGCCAAGAATATGGGATGCCGGGTGGCTACACCTTC. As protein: CASSQEYGMPGGYTF.

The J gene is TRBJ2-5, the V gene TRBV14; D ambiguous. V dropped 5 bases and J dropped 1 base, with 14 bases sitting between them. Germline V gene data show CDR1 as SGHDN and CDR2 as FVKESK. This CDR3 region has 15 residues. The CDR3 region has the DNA TGTGCCAGCAGCTCGGGCCGGTGGTCCCAAGAGACCCAGTACTTC. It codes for CASSSGRWSQETQYF.

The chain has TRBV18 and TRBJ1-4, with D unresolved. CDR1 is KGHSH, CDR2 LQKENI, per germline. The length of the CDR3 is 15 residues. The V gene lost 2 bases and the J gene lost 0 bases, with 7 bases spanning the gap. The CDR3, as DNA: TGTGCCAGCTCACCAAAGACGGCAACTAATGAAAAACTGTTTTTT. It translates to CASSPKTATNEKLFF.